The clone carrying this TCR beta chain was picked up a small number of times. Antigen: not known. The CDR3 is 14 residues long. Germline-derived CDR1 and CDR2 are SGHRS and YFSETQ. Trimming stripped 4 bases from V and 2 bases from J, with 13 bases between. The source of the sample is a study of T cells after yellow fever vaccination. Across the whole study: Fractions low in cell number were prepared with SMART-Seq v4 Ultra Low Input.

Whole-study results and caveats: Faster peaking, at day 5 versus 15, marked a secondary response that was weaker.

A process of 5'RACE template switching, which added a universal primer site and UMIs, was used to make TCR cDNA. One entry per CDR3 protein results from TCRdb running MiXCR on the 5' RACE reads. The sample shows just under 600,000 distinct CDR3 sequences, roughly 13% of them seen only once. The gene calls are TRBV5-1 and TRBJ2-7; D possibly uses TRBD1 or TRBD2 (5 bases each). The sequencing here drew on PBMCs, taken on the day of the yellow fever booster vaccination. This clonotype was sampled from a man aged 25-40 years who received the YFV17D yellow fever vaccine. CDR3 sequence reads: CASSNGDATYEQYF. In nucleotides, the CDR3 is TGCGCCAGCAGCAATGGGGACGCCACCTACGAGCAGTACTTC.